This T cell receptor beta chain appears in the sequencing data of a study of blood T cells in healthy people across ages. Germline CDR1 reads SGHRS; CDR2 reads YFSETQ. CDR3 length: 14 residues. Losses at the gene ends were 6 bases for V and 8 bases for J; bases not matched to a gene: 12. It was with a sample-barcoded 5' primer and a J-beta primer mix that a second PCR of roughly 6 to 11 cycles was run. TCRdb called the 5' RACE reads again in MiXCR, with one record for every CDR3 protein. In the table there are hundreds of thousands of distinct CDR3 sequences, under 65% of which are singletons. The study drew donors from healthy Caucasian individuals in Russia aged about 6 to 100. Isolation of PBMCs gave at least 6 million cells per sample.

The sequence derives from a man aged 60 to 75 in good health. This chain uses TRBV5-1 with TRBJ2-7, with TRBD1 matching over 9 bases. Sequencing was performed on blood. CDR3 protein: CASTHGTGPLKQYF. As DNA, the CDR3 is TGCGCCAGCACCCACGGGACAGGGCCCCTGAAGCAGTACTTC.